Described below is a single T cell receptor (beta chain) sequence and its context. No antigen is known for it. Base qualities are missing; no much larger clone stands one base away. These data belong to a study of T cell changes during pregnancy in multiple sclerosis (dated by TCRdb to the late 2010s). About the study as a whole: The study looked at changes in the T cell repertoire across pregnancy in women with multiple sclerosis.

Receptor libraries were prepared by the immunoSEQ multiplex PCR assay. The clones in this table, taken by TCRdb from immuneACCESS, are in-frame only. Not every clone is retained; where verified, under half of the shortfall comes from an unresolved V gene, and the cause of the rest is unknown. This sample gives over 30,000 clones in total; 80% to 95% of them show up just once. The ten largest clones take up around 1.3% of the sample. Trimming at the junction amounts to 8 bases on V and 0 bases on J, and the germline ends lie 11 bases apart. CDR1 MDHEN and CDR2 SYDVKM are derived from the germline V gene. The CDR3 runs 14 residues from the cysteine to the phenylalanine. Only the CDR3 portion is preserved as DNA: 42 bases, with reading frame beginning at the first base.

The material sequenced was PBMCs (not recorded whether the cells were cultured). The rearrangement joined TRBV28 to TRBJ1-3, with no confidently assigned D gene. The sequence came from a female donor with multiple sclerosis, enrolled in a pregnancy study. The nucleotide sequence is TGTGCCAGCGGGCAACGGAACTCTGGAAACACCATATATTTT. Protein translation: CASGQRNSGNTIYF.